This T cell receptor (beta chain) was documented in a study of cytomegalovirus exposure and HLA in healthy donors. The overall study: Among about 179 million T cells, an earlier analysis found 90 million to 130 million unique TCR beta sequences. Overall study results and limits: According to an earlier analysis, most TCR beta V segments yielded productive rearrangements about 87% or about 30% of the time. According to a later analysis, most TCR beta chains associated with CMV appeared HLA-restricted. A cluster of highly shared sequence variants was likely a sequencing artifact.

The PCR contained 60 Vbeta and 13 Jbeta primers. This table comes from immunoSEQ multiplex PCR, and its TCRdb copy is limited to in-frame clones, with some not included. The sample consists of roughly 150,000 clones, around 73% of them appearing once. From germline, CDR1 is MNHNS and CDR2 SASEGT. This CDR3 has 15 residues. V dropped 2 bases and J dropped 6; count of bases not matched to a gene: 6. Comment on this clone: The antigen remains undetermined.

The chain couples TRBV6-1 to TRBJ2-4; 8 bases are a match to TRBD1. This sequence originates from a male donor in good health and CMV-seronegative. Material for sequencing was PBMCs. DNA for the CDR3: TGTGCCAGCAGTGAAAGTCCTACAGGGGGAAACATTCAGTACTTC. Translated: CASSESPTGGNIQYF.